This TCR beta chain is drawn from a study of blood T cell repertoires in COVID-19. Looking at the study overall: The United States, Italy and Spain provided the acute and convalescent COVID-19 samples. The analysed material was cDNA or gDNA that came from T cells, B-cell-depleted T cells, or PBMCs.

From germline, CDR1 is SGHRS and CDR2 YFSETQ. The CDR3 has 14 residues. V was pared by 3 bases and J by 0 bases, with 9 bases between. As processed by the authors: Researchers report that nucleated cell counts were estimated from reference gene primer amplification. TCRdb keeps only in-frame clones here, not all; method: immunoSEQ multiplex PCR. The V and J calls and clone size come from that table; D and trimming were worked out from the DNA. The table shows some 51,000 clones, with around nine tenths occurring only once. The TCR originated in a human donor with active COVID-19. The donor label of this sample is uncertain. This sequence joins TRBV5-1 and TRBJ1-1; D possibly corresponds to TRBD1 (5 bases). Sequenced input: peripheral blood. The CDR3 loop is CASSYEGVNTEAFF. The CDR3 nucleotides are TGCGCCAGCAGCTACGAAGGGGTGAACACTGAAGCTTTCTTT.